This T cell receptor (beta chain) was sequenced for a study of shared clonotypes between healthy human individuals. Counting both end residues, the CDR3 totals 9 amino acids. Germline values: CDR1 SGHRS, CDR2 YFSETQ. Clones were sequenced by immunoSEQ multiplex PCR, and TCRdb holds only the in-frame ones, with some missing. The sample lists some 510,000 clones; 60% to 85% were seen once. Whole-study findings and limits: In this cohort, only blood was sampled, and tissue repertoires likely differ.

This clone came up a few times. Antigen: not known. Lacking the conserved final phenylalanine or tryptophan, this CDR3 likely reflects a read error. No DNA is shown, since the ends of the CDR3 on it are uncertain; the CDR3 is the one TCRdb lists. Donors, healthy HIV-negative adults, lacked recent acute infections or vaccinations. Everyone who donated was a Caucasian adult who lived in Nashville, Tennessee. When samples were unsorted, roughly 100 million PBMCs were used for genomic DNA. This sequence was found in a woman between 40 and 50 years old in good health. Some clones in this sample may be carry-over from other donors' samples. The chain carries TRBV5-1 and TRBJ2-3. Sequenced input: PBMCs. The CDR3 is CASSLAGHA.